This T cell receptor beta chain was captured in a study of T-cell reconstitution after alpha-beta-depleted transplantation in children. Study-wide points: T cells produced anew were the main source of T-cell counts and diversity one year after transplant. Surviving recipient T cells and thymic progenitors produced the high day-60 TCRbeta diversity seen in some patients. About two months after transplant, alpha-beta T cells reportedly came from several hundred expanded graft clones.

This clonotype was detected ten times or more. The antigen is undetermined. Unique molecular identifiers were built into the TCRbeta library. Using its own MiXCR run on the PCR reads, TCRdb lists one record per CDR3 protein. The table shows about 290,000 distinct CDR3 sequences, with 10% occurring only once. Germline-derived CDR1 and CDR2 are DFQATT and SNEGSKA (reference sequence). V trimming: 5 bases; J trimming: 7 bases; junction bases outside the gene matches: 10. This CDR3 contains 15 residues. V gene TRBV20-1 combines with J gene TRBJ2-2; 10 nucleotides align to TRBD2. The sample here was PBMCs, taken before TCRalphabeta/CD19-depleted stem cell transplant. The clonotype originates from a boy in the first two years of life with acute myeloid leukemia, due to receive a stem cell transplant. The CDR3, as DNA: TGCAGTGCTCTCTCTAGCGGGAGAGGTGGCGGGGAGCTGTTTTTT. It encodes CSALSSGRGGGELFF.